This TCR beta chain was recorded in a study of CD8 T cells in ankylosing spondylitis. CDR1 is SGHTA and CDR2 is FQGNSA in the germline V gene. The CDR3 is 14 amino acids. Trimming cost V 5 bases and J 4 bases, with 14 bases left between them. Whole-study findings and limits: In synovial fluid and blood from reactive arthritis, some motif variants were previously reported. Relatively rare in peripheral blood, disease-linked clones were also CD8+.

Regarding this clonotype: Its antigen remains unidentified.

Each TCR beta library was made by quantitative 5'-RACE that incorporated molecular barcodes. MiXCR, run by TCRdb on the 5' RACE reads, gives a single entry per CDR3 protein. This table has just under 350,000 distinct CDR3 sequences, approximately 15% appearing once. The rearrangement uses TRBV7-2 and TRBJ2-5, with D unresolved. This clonotype originated in a male donor with ankylosing spondylitis or in good health (not recorded which). The sequenced sample was blood, either unsorted or a sorted T cell fraction (not recorded which). CDR3 sequence (DNA): TGTGCCAGCAGCCCCAACAGTGGACCAGAGACCCAGTACTTC. It encodes CASSPNSGPETQYF.